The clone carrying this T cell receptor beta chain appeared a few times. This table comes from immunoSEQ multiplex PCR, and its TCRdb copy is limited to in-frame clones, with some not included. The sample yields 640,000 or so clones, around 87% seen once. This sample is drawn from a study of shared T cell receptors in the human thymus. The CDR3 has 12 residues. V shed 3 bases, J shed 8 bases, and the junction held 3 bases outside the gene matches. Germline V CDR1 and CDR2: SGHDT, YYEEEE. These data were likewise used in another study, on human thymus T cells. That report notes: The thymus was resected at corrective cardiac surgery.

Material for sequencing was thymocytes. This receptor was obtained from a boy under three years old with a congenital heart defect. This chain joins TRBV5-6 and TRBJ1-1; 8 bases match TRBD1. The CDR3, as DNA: TGTGCCAGCAGCTCCCGGGACAGGGAAGCTTTCTTT. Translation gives CASSSRDREAFF.